One sample yielded the 24 T cell receptor beta chains listed below, sequenced in a study of blood T cell repertoires in COVID-19. Assay: immunoSEQ multiplex PCR; the TCRdb copy retains only in-frame clones and omits some. The sample contains about 190,000 clones, around 87% of which appear only once. Sequences were obtained from peripheral blood. These TCRs come from a man aged 50 to 59 with acute or convalescent COVID-19.

The chain employs TRBV5-6 and TRBJ2-3; 14 bases are shared with TRBD2. This CDR3 is built from 17 residues. J gave up 5 bases and V 4 bases, and 9 bases lay outside the gene matches. Germline CDR1 reads SGHDT; CDR2 reads YYEEEE. The CDR3 DNA reads as TGTGCCAGCAGCGGGACCGGGACTAGCGGGAGAATAGATACGCAGTATTTT. Translation gives CASSGTGTSGRIDTQYF.

CDR3 region: CASSDLGVGNTIYF. Here the CDR3 DNA reads TGTGCCAGCAGTGATTTAGGGGTTGGAAACACCATATATTTT. The chain combines TRBV2 with TRBJ1-3, with D perhaps TRBD1 (5 bases). Trimming stripped 3 bases from V and 3 bases from J, with 9 bases between. Germline lookup yields CDR1 SNHLY and CDR2 FYNNEI. The CDR3 has 14 amino acids.

The sample holds one count of this clone. This chain uses TRBV11-2 with TRBJ2-2; TRBD2 matches 8 bases. Germline values: CDR1 SGHAT, CDR2 FQNNGV. V lost 3 bases to trimming and J lost 6 bases; unmatched junction nucleotides: 9. The CDR3 covers 16 residues. The CDR3 spells CASSFGLARGSGELFF. In nucleotides, the CDR3 is TGTGCCAGCAGCTTCGGACTAGCTCGAGGCTCCGGGGAGCTGTTTTTT.

This clone is a singleton in its sample. This sequence joins TRBV28 and TRBJ1-5, with 9 bases matching TRBD1. Germline V gene lookup returns CDR1 MDHEN and CDR2 SYDVKM. Trimming removed 6 bases from V and 7 bases from J; junction bases left unmatched: 4. The CDR3 is made up of 13 amino acids. CDR3 nucleotide sequence: TGTGCCAGCAGCACAGGGGGCTACCAGCCCCAGCATTTT. Amino acid sequence: CASSTGGYQPQHF.

This chain connects TRBV27 to TRBJ1-1, with 8 bases lining up with TRBD1. Germline V gene lookup returns CDR1 MNHEY and CDR2 SMNVEV (reference sequence). Unmatched junction bases numbered 10, after V lost 5 bases and J lost 5 bases. The CDR3 consists of 15 residues. CDR3 loop: CASSPGRGRGTEAFF. DNA for the CDR3: TGTGCCAGCAGTCCCGGCAGGGGGCGAGGTACTGAAGCTTTCTTT.

This sequence joins TRBV6-6 and TRBJ2-7, with a weak D call TRBD2 (5 bases). V shed 0 bases and J shed 4 bases, with 7 bases lying between them. CDR1 and CDR2 from the germline V gene are MNHNY and SVGAGI (reference sequence). CDR3 length: 13 residues. The CDR3 protein is CASSYSAGYEQYF. The DNA for the CDR3 is TGTGCCAGCAGTTACTCGGCGGGTTACGAGCAGTACTTC.

The rearrangement uses TRBV18 and TRBJ2-1, with 16 bases aligning to TRBD2. This CDR3 contains 17 residues. V gave up 0 bases and J gave up 6 bases; unmatched junction bases: 2. Germline CDR1 is KGHSH and CDR2 is LQKENI. The CDR3 nucleotides read TGTGCCAGCTCACCACCGGGGACTAGCGGGAGGGCCAATGAGCAGTTCTTC. Amino acids: CASSPPGTSGRANEQFF.

The chain combines TRBV7-2 with TRBJ1-1; the D gene is possibly TRBD1 (6 bases). V lost 7 bases and J 3 bases, leaving 18 bases between the germline ends. Germline loops: CDR1 SGHTA, CDR2 FQGNSA. This CDR3 spans 15 amino acids. In nucleotides, the CDR3 is TGTGCCAGCAAACCTGTGGGGGGGCCCGACACTGAAGCTTTCTTT. It is translated as CASKPVGGPDTEAFF. Filled out from reference TRBV7-2 and TRBJ1-1, the complete variable domain reads GAGVSQSPSNKVTEKGKDVELRCDPISGHTALYWYRQSLGQGLEFLIYFQGNSAPDKSGLPSDRFSAERTGGSVSTLTIQRTQQEDSAVYLCASKPVGGPDTEAFFGQGTRLTVV.

This chain connects TRBV11-2 to TRBJ2-3, with a tentative D call TRBD2 (7 bases). CDR3 size: 17 residues. Trimming took off 6 bases at V and 0 bases at J, with 19 bases between the two ends. Germline V lookup: CDR1 SGHAT, CDR2 FQNNGV. The CDR3 region has the DNA TGTGCCAGCAGTCCTGGGGGGGCGGGGGACAGCACAGATACGCAGTATTTT. As protein: CASSPGGAGDSTDTQYF.

This rearrangement joins TRBV30 to TRBJ1-4; D is possibly TRBD1 (6 bases). This CDR3 spans 17 amino acids. The V end was cut by 1 base, the J end by 0 bases, with 15 bases between. Germline loops: CDR1 GTSNPN, CDR2 SVGIG (reference sequence). The CDR3 region has the DNA TGTGCCTGGAGTGGGGAAGGGGGAAGTTCAACTAATGAAAAACTGTTTTTT. Translating gives CAWSGEGGSSTNEKLFF.

J is TRBJ2-1 and V is TRBV9; TRBD2 aligns across 14 bases. Germline V gene data show CDR1 as SGDLS and CDR2 as YYNGEE. With V trimmed by 2 bases and J by 6 bases, 7 bases remained unmatched. This CDR3 has 17 amino acids. CDR3 amino acids: CASSVSAGTSGGNEQFF. The CDR3, as DNA: TGTGCCAGCAGCGTCTCCGCCGGGACTAGCGGGGGCAATGAGCAGTTCTTC.

The rearrangement uses TRBV6-6 and TRBJ2-7, with D perhaps TRBD1 (5 bases). V was clipped by 5 bases and J by 6 bases, with 29 bases between them. This CDR3 has 18 amino acids. Germline CDR1 reads MNHNY; CDR2 reads SVGAGI (reference sequence). The CDR3 DNA reads TGTGCCAGCAGTCCCTCCCGTTTTGTGTGGCAGGGAAACTTCGAGCAGTACTTC. Amino acid sequence: CASSPSRFVWQGNFEQYF.

J is TRBJ1-5 and V is TRBV6-2 or TRBV6-3; TRBD1 matches at 8 bases. The germline V gene has CDR1 MNHEY and CDR2 SVGEGT. The V segment lost 7 bases and the J segment 0 bases; nucleotides outside the gene matches: 11. This CDR3 is 17 amino acids long. CDR3 DNA: TGTGCCAGCAACCCAGACAGGGGTACTTATAGCAATCAGCCCCAGCATTTT. It codes for CASNPDRGTYSNQPQHF.

CDR3 in amino acids: CAWSFSRTGGYGYTF. CDR3 bases: TGTGCCTGGAGTTTTTCGCGGACGGGGGGCTATGGCTACACCTTC. This chain uses TRBV30 with TRBJ1-2; D may be TRBD1 (5 bases). V lost 2 bases to trimming and J lost 4 bases, with 17 bases between them. This CDR3 is 15 amino acids long. From germline, CDR1 is GTSNPN and CDR2 SVGIG (reference sequence).

This clone was picked up a small number of times. The V gene is TRBV4-1, the J gene TRBJ1-2, with TRBD1 matching 9 bases. The CDR3 length is 16 residues. After removal of 0 bases from V and 5 bases from J, the junction contained 7 bases not matched to a gene. Germline assignment: CDR1 MGHRA and CDR2 YSYEKL. CDR3 DNA: TGCGCCAGCAGCCAAGATCCGGGACAGGGACGGTATGGCTACACCTTC. Protein product: CASSQDPGQGRYGYTF.

The chain combines TRBV27 with TRBJ2-2; 8 bases match TRBD2. The V segment lost 1 base and the J segment 6 bases; nucleotides outside the gene matches: 7. The CDR3 totals 16 residues. Germline V lookup: CDR1 MNHEY, CDR2 SMNVEV (reference sequence). Here the CDR3 reads CASSLWHGRVSGELFF. The DNA for the CDR3 is TGTGCCAGCAGTTTATGGCACGGGAGGGTATCCGGGGAGCTGTTTTTT.

The chain combines TRBV2 with TRBJ2-5; D is possibly TRBD1 (6 bases). V lost 4 bases and J lost 4, with 10 bases in between. Germline assignment: CDR1 SNHLY and CDR2 FYNNEI. The length of the CDR3 is 13 residues. Here the CDR3 reads CASSVQGVETQYF. The CDR3 DNA sequence: TGTGCCAGCAGTGTACAGGGCGTAGAGACCCAGTACTTC. The full variable domain, its missing parts supplied by reference TRBV2 and TRBJ2-5, is EPEVTQTPSHQVTQMGQEVILRCVPISNHLYFYWYRQILGQKVEFLVSFYNNEISEKSEIFDDQFSVERPDGSNFTLKIRSTKLEDSAMYFCASSVQGVETQYFGPGTRLLVL.

This rearrangement joins TRBV28 to TRBJ2-3, with no clear D. The germline V and J ends were trimmed by 5 bases and 6 bases, with 12 bases remaining between them. CDR1 is MDHEN, CDR2 SYDVKM, per germline. This CDR3 contains 13 residues. In DNA form, the CDR3 reads TGTGCCAGCAGTCCCCCCCTACGGGATACGCAGTATTTT. Translation: CASSPPLRDTQYF.

This rearrangement joins TRBV6-5 to TRBJ2-1; 8 positions agree with TRBD2. This CDR3 has 15 amino acids. Losses at the gene ends were 6 bases for V and 0 bases for J; bases not matched to a gene: 4. CDR1 MNHEY and CDR2 SVGAGI come from the germline V gene. CDR3 bases: TGTGCCAGCAGCTCAAGCGGGAGCTCCTACAATGAGCAGTTCTTC. The encoded protein is CASSSSGSSYNEQFF.

V and J are TRBV6-6 and TRBJ1-4; TRBD1 agrees at 9 bases. V lost 5 bases and J lost 5; bases outside the gene matches: 9. The CDR3 length is 16 residues. Germline V gene data show CDR1 as MNHNY and CDR2 as SVGAGI (reference sequence). The CDR3 region is CASSRNTGQGNEKLFF. The CDR3 nucleotides are TGTGCCAGCAGTCGAAATACGGGACAGGGAAATGAAAAACTGTTTTTT.

This clone was detected once. V is TRBV18 and J is TRBJ1-1; D remains unclear. The CDR3 sequence is 17 residues long. Trimming left V 4 bases short and J 2 bases short, with 20 bases between. Germline CDR1 is KGHSH and CDR2 is LQKENI. CDR3 coding DNA: TGTGCCAGCTCACGCTCAGAACTGTGGGAGATTAACACTGAAGCTTTCTTT. This codes for CASSRSELWEINTEAFF.

The rearrangement links TRBV4-2 to TRBJ1-1, with D perhaps matching TRBD1 (5 bases). The V gene lost 0 bases and the J gene lost 1 base, with 18 bases spanning the gap. Germline V CDR1 and CDR2: LGHNA, YNFKEQ. There are 18 residues in the CDR3. The CDR3 DNA follows: TGTGCCAGCAGCCAAGATGTCGACGCCGGGGGGACGAACACTGAAGCTTTCTTT. Translated: CASSQDVDAGGTNTEAFF.

This clone was counted between two and nine times. Written as DNA, the CDR3 is TGTGCCAGCAGCCAGGTCGGTGAGCAGTTCTTC. The encoded protein is CASSQVGEQFF. The V call is TRBV3-1 (or the pseudogene TRBV3-2), the J call TRBJ2-1; no firm D call. This CDR3 comprises 11 residues. Trimming took off 3 bases at V and 9 bases at J, with 6 bases between the two ends. The germline CDR1 and CDR2 sequences are LGHDT and YNNKEL (reference sequence).

V usage is TRBV6-5 and J usage is TRBJ1-4; tentative D call: TRBD1 (6 bases). The germline gives CDR1 MNHEY, CDR2 SVGAGI. Trimming left V 6 bases short and J 0 bases short, with 11 bases between. The CDR3 covers 15 residues. CDR3 sequence reads: CASSRDIATNEKLFF. DNA for the CDR3: TGTGCCAGCAGCAGGGACATCGCAACTAATGAAAAACTGTTTTTT.